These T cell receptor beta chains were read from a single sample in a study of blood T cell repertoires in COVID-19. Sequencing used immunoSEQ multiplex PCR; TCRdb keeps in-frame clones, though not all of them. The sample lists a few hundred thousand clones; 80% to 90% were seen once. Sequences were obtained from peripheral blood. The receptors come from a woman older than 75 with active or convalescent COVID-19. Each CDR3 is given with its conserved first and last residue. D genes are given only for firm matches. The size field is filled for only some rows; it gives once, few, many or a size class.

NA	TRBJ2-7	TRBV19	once	TGTGCCAGTAGTTCCTCAAGGAGCGAGCAGTACTTC	CASSSSRSEQYF
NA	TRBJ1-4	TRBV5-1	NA	TGCGCCAGCAGCTTGGGGGCAGGGGAAGGGATTAATGAAAAACTGTTTTTT	CASSLGAGEGINEKLFF
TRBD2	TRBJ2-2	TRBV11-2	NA	TGTGCCAGCAGCTTATTGGCTAGCGGGGTCGGGGAGCTGTTTTTT	CASSLLASGVGELFF
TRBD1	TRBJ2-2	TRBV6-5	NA	TGTGCCAGCAGTTCCGGGACAGGGAACACCGGGGAGCTGTTTTTT	CASSSGTGNTGELFF
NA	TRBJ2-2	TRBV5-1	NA	TGCGCCAGCAGCTTGAGGGCAGGGAAGTCAATCGCGAACACCGGGGAGCTGTTTTTT	CASSLRAGKSIANTGELFF
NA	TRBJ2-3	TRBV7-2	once	TGTGCCAGCAGCCGTCCTCGGAGGGCAGATACGCAGTATTTT	CASSRPRRADTQYF
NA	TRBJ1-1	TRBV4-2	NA	TGTGCCAGCAGCCAAGAGTCCGGGGTGAACACTGAAGCTTTCTTT	CASSQESGVNTEAFF
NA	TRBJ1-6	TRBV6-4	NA	TGTGCCAGCAGTGACTCGAGGGGGAGACCCCTCCACTTT	CASSDSRGRPLHF
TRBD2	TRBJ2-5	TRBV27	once	TGTGCCAGCAGTGTACTAGCGGGGGGCCAAGAGACCCAGTACTTC	CASSVLAGGQETQYF
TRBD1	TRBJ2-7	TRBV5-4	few	TGTGCCAGCAGCTTCGGACAGGTGACCTCCTACGAGCAGTACTTC	CASSFGQVTSYEQYF
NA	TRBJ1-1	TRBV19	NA	TGTGCCAGTAGTGCCCAGAGGGATAACACTGAAGCTTTCTTT	CASSAQRDNTEAFF
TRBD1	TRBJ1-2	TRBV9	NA	TGTGCCAGCTCTAGAGAGACAGGGCTAGCTAACTATGGCTACACCTTC	CASSRETGLANYGYTF
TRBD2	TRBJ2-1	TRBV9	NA	TGTGCCAGCAGCGCTCTAGGGACTAGCGGAGAGAGTTACAATGAGCAGTTCTTC	CASSALGTSGESYNEQFF
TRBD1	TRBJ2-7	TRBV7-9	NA	TGTGCCAGCAGGGCCGGGACAGGGTCTTTTTACGAGCAGTACTTC	CASRAGTGSFYEQYF
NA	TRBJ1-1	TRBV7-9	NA	TGTGCCAGCAGCCGACAGGTCGAGAACACTGAAGCTTTCTTT	CASSRQVENTEAFF
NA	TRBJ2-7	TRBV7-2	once	TGTGCCAGCAGCCGAGACTACGAGCAGTACTTC	CASSRDYEQYF
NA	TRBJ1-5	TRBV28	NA	TGTGCCAGCAGTTCCAGGGTATGGGGCAATCAGCCCCAGCATTTT	CASSSRVWGNQPQHF
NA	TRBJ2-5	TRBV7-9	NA	TGTGCCAGCAGCTTACGGCAGGGTAAAGAGACCCAGTACTTC	CASSLRQGKETQYF
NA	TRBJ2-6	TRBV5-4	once	TGTGCCAGCAGCTTGGCCGGTGCCGGGGCCAACGTCCTGACTTTC	CASSLAGAGANVLTF
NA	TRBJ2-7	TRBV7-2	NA	TGTGCCAGCAGCCATAGACCCCCGGGGTTCTCCTCCTACGAGCAGTACTTC	CASSHRPPGFSSYEQYF
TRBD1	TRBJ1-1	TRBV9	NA	TGTGCCAGCAGCGCCCAGGGGGATGGTGACACTGAAGCTTTCTTT	CASSAQGDGDTEAFF
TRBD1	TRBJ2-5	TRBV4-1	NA	TGCGCCAGCAGCCGAGGACAGGGGGCTAAGTCAGAGACCCAGTACTTC	CASSRGQGAKSETQYF
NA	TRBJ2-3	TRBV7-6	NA	TGTGCCAGCAGCCCGGGACTTGGTCTCGATACGCAGTATTTT	CASSPGLGLDTQYF
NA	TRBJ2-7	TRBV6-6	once	TGTGCCAGCAGGGAGGGTTACGAGCAGTACTTC	CASREGYEQYF
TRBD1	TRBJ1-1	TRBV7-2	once	TGTGCCAGCACAAAGGGGGCCCCTTATCCGAACACTGAAGCTTTCTTT	CASTKGAPYPNTEAFF
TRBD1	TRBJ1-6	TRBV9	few	TGTGCCAGCAGCGAGAGGACAGGGGTTGGCTCACCCCTCCACTTT	CASSERTGVGSPLHF
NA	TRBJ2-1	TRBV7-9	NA	TGTGCCAGCAGCTTACTGAGAGGTAGCGACAATGAGCAGTTCTTC	CASSLLRGSDNEQFF
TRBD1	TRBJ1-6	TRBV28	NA	TGTGCCAGCAGCAGGACAGGGGGTAATTCACCCCTCCACTTT	CASSRTGGNSPLHF
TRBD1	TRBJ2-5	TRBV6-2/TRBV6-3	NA	TGTGCCAGCAGTTACGGGCAGGGGGTTAGGGAGACCCAGTACTTC	CASSYGQGVRETQYF
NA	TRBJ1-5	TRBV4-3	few	TGCGCCAGCAGCCAAGGAGCCTTAAGCAATCAGCCCCAGCATTTT	CASSQGALSNQPQHF
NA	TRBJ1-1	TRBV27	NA	TGTGCCAGCAGTTTATATGGGGGTAGGGGGGGCACTGAAGCTTTCTTT	CASSLYGGRGGTEAFF
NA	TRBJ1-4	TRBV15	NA	TGTGCCACCAGCAGGCGCAATGAAAAACTGTTTTTT	CATSRRNEKLFF
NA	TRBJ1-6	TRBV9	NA	TGTGCCAGCAGCGAAGGCAGGGATAGGTCACCCCTCCACTTT	CASSEGRDRSPLHF
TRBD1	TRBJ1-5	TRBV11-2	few	TGTGCCAGCAGCTTGACAGGGGATCAGCCCCAGCATTTT	CASSLTGDQPQHF
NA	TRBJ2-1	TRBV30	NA	TGTGCCTGCTTTGGAGTCACCAAGAACGTCTACAATGAGCAGTTCTTC	CACFGVTKNVYNEQFF